A selection of T cell receptor beta chains follows, all from one sample in a study of blood T cell repertoires in COVID-19. Some clones are missing from TCRdb's copy, which holds only in-frame ones; the method was immunoSEQ multiplex PCR. The sample comprises approximately 59,000 clones, around 89% of which are singletons, and over 15% rests with the top ten. The material sequenced was peripheral blood. These receptors were taken from a human donor in a cohort sampled during active COVID-19. The CDR3 runs from the conserved cysteine through the conserved F or W. Each record gives: D gene, V gene, clone size, J gene, CDR3 DNA, CDR3 protein. The D gene is left open where the match is weak. The size entry is marked missing in some rows and otherwise reads once, few, many or a size class.

>TRBD1|TRBV10-3|NA|TRBJ2-7
TGTGCCATCAGTGTTGGGAGGACAGGGGAAAAATACGAGCAGTACTTC
CAISVGRTGEKYEQYF
>TRBD1|TRBV19|once|TRBJ1-4
TGTGCCAGTAGTTCAATGACAGGGCGCGGGGATGAAAAACTGTTTTTT
CASSSMTGRGDEKLFF
>NA|TRBV7-2|NA|TRBJ1-5
TGTGCCAGCAGCTTGGGGGGGTGGCAGCCCCAGCATTTT
CASSLGGWQPQHF
>TRBD1|TRBV6-5|NA|TRBJ1-1
TGTGCCAGCAGCTCCGACGGGACAGGGGAAGTCAAAGCTTTCTTT
CASSSDGTGEVKAFF
>NA|TRBV6-6|NA|TRBJ1-5
TGTGCCAGCAGTTCGTATCAGCCCCAGCATTTT
CASSSYQPQHF
>NA|TRBV6-6|NA|TRBJ1-3
TGTGCCAGCAGTTACTCGATGATGCGGGGAGCCATATATTTT
CASSYSMMRGAIYF
>TRBD1|TRBV6-4|NA|TRBJ2-1
TGTGCCAGCAGTGACTCGTACAGGGGGGTGTACAATGAGCAGTTCTTC
CASSDSYRGVYNEQFF
>TRBD1|TRBV4-3|NA|TRBJ2-5
TGCGCCAGCAGCCAAGATGGTGGGACAGGGCCAGAGACCCAGTACTTC
CASSQDGGTGPETQYF
>NA|TRBV4-1|NA|TRBJ1-2
TGCGCCAGCAGCCAAGATTGGGTAGTGGCAGTCGCAAGCGCTCGATTTCGGGATGGCTACACCTTC
CASSQDWVVAVASARFRDGYTF
>NA|TRBV6-2/TRBV6-3|NA|TRBJ1-5
TGTGCCAGCAGTTACTCGCCAGGGCTCAATCAGCCCCAGCATTTT
CASSYSPGLNQPQHF
>NA|TRBV29-1|NA|TRBJ2-5
TGCAGCGCCGACACGGACAGAGGGGAGACCCAGTACTTC
CSADTDRGETQYF
>TRBD2|TRBV6-4|NA|TRBJ2-7
TGTGCCAGCCCAGGGACTAGCGGGGGGGCTTCCTACGAGCAGTACTTC
CASPGTSGGASYEQYF
>NA|TRBV18|NA|TRBJ2-3
TGTGCCAGCTCACCACGGGACTTCACAGATACGCAGTATTTT
CASSPRDFTDTQYF
>TRBD1|TRBV24-1|NA|TRBJ2-7
TGTGCCACCAGTAAGACAGGGGGTACCTACGAGCAGTACTTC
CATSKTGGTYEQYF
>NA|TRBV7-2|NA|TRBJ1-3
TGTGCCAGCAGCCCTGACGGGAGCTCTGGAAACACCATATATTTT
CASSPDGSSGNTIYF
>TRBD2|TRBV6-5|NA|TRBJ2-3
TGTGCCGCCACGGGGGGGACCGTCACAGATACGCAGTATTTT
CAATGGTVTDTQYF
>NA|TRBV7-9|NA|TRBJ1-2
TGTGCCAGCAGCCCTTCGGGAGGAGCTAACTATGGCTACACCTTC
CASSPSGGANYGYTF
>TRBD1|TRBV30|NA|TRBJ1-1
TGTGCCTCCGCCAAACAGGGGGACACTGAAGCTTTCTTT
CASAKQGDTEAFF
>NA|TRBV5-1|NA|TRBJ2-5
TGCGCCAGCGGACAGTTCCAAGAGACCCAGTACTTC
CASGQFQETQYF
>TRBD1|TRBV19|NA|TRBJ1-3
TGTGCCAGTAGTATGGACAGGGGGTTTGGAAACACCATATATTTT
CASSMDRGFGNTIYF
>TRBD1|TRBV30|NA|TRBJ1-2
TGTGCCTGGGGTTCCTCCGGGACAGGGGGCGGCTACACCTTC
CAWGSSGTGGGYTF
>NA|TRBV10-3|NA|TRBJ2-7
TGTGCCATCAGTGAGTCTGGGCCCATTAGCTCCTACGAGCAGTACTTC
CAISESGPISSYEQYF
>TRBD1|TRBV27|once|TRBJ2-1
TGTGCCAGCAGTTCCCATCCAGGCAGGGGGATTGTCGCCAGCTTCCATGAGCAGTTCTTC
CASSSHPGRGIVASFHEQFF
>TRBD1|TRBV4-2|NA|TRBJ2-7
TGTGCCAGCAGCCAAAACCCCCGGGGACAGCTCAGGTCCACTGGCTACGAGCAGTACTTC
CASSQNPRGQLRSTGYEQYF
>TRBD2|TRBV7-2|NA|TRBJ2-3
TGTGCCAGCAGCTCCCGTAAGCTAGCGGGGAGCACAGATACGCAGTATTTT
CASSSRKLAGSTDTQYF
>NA|TRBV6-4|NA|TRBJ2-5
TGTGCCAGCAGTGAAGGCCCGGACTATCAAGCGGAGACCCAGTACTTC
CASSEGPDYQAETQYF
>NA|TRBV28|NA|TRBJ1-6
TGTGCCAGCAGTTTATCGTGGGGCATTCCCAATTCACCCCTCCACTTT
CASSLSWGIPNSPLHF
>NA|TRBV5-1|NA|TRBJ1-2
TGCGCCAGCAGCCCCCTCCCAGGTGGAAGCCAGGATCTCTATGGCTACACCTTC
CASSPLPGGSQDLYGYTF
>NA|TRBV4-2|NA|TRBJ1-4
TGTGCCAGCCCTGGGGGGGGCCGAACAACTAATGAAAAACTGTTTTTT
CASPGGGRTTNEKLFF
>TRBD2|TRBV5-4|NA|TRBJ2-5
TGTGCCAGCAGCTTAGGGACTAGCGGGCTCCTGGGGACCCAGTACTTC
CASSLGTSGLLGTQYF
>NA|TRBV6-5|once|TRBJ2-2
TGTGCCAGCAGTTACGGCGGGACCGGGGAGCTGTTTTTT
CASSYGGTGELFF
>TRBD2|TRBV4-2|NA|TRBJ2-7
TGTGCCAGCAGCCAAGACCGGACTAGTCACGAGCAGTACTTC
CASSQDRTSHEQYF
>TRBD1|TRBV19|NA|TRBJ2-7
TGTGCCAGTAGCCGGGGGGACAGGGAGAAATACGAGCAGTACTTC
CASSRGDREKYEQYF
>NA|TRBV6-2/TRBV6-3|NA|TRBJ2-7
TGTGCCAGCAGTTACTCTAGGGGTTTGGGAGAGCAGTACTTC
CASSYSRGLGEQYF
>NA|TRBV4-1|once|TRBJ1-2
TGCGCCAGCAGCCAAGATATAGTCTCTAACTATGGCTACACCTTC
CASSQDIVSNYGYTF
>TRBD1|TRBV5-1|NA|TRBJ2-7
TGCGCCAGCAGCTTCTTACCGGGACAGAGCTACGAGCAGTACTTC
CASSFLPGQSYEQYF
>NA|TRBV7-9|NA|TRBJ1-1
TGTGCCAGCAGCTTAGGCCAGGGGAATACTGAAGCTTTCTTT
CASSLGQGNTEAFF
>NA|TRBV5-4|NA|TRBJ1-1
TGTGCCAGCAGCTTGGACTCTTATAATGCTTTCTTT
CASSLDSYNAFF